The 25 T cell receptor beta chains below all came from one sample that was sequenced in a study of CD8+ T cells in alopecia areata. Following RNA extraction, reverse transcription yielded cDNA that acted as the sequencing template. Generated by immunoSEQ multiplex PCR, the TCRdb table keeps only in-frame clones and is missing some. The table includes some 130,000 clones, more than 40% detected once. The specimen was CD8+ T cells sorted from blood, collected at week 0. These TCRs come from a human donor with alopecia areata.

The rearrangement joins TRBV13 to TRBJ2-1; tentatively, D is TRBD1 (6 bases). V lost 0 bases and J lost 2, with 8 bases in between. Germline values: CDR1 PRHDT, CDR2 FYEKMQ (reference sequence). CDR3 length equals 15 residues. DNA of the CDR3: TGTGCCAGCAGCTTAGGTCGGGACACCTACAATGAGCAGTTCTTC. Its translation: CASSLGRDTYNEQFF.

The table lists this clone with a few counts. This chain links TRBV7-3 with TRBJ2-1; 10 bases agree with TRBD2. V lost 5 bases and J lost 7; bases outside the gene matches: 8. The CDR3 spans 15 residues. Germline-derived CDR1 and CDR2 are SGHTA and FQGTGA. The CDR3 reads CASSPEASGGNEQFF. CDR3 coding DNA: TGTGCCAGCAGCCCAGAGGCTAGCGGGGGTAATGAGCAGTTCTTC.

This clone has more than one count but fewer than ten. The chain joins TRBV29-1 to TRBJ2-1; 7 positions agree with TRBD1. The CDR3 has 13 residues. Germline trimming cut 7 bases from V and 4 bases from J; bases unmatched to any gene: 7. CDR1 SQVTM and CDR2 ANQGSEA come from the germline V gene. In DNA form, the CDR3 reads TGCAGCGCCAGGGGGACACATTACAATGAGCAGTTCTTC. Residues: CSARGTHYNEQFF.

This rearrangement joins TRBV30 to TRBJ2-1; D remains ambiguous. Germline loops: CDR1 GTSNPN, CDR2 SVGIG (reference sequence). The CDR3 extends over 12 amino acids. Trimming left V 3 bases short and J 5 bases short, with 8 bases between. Here the CDR3 reads CAWSAAHNEQFF. The DNA of the CDR3 is TGTGCCTGGAGCGCAGCCCACAATGAGCAGTTCTTC.

This clone was found a few times. This chain connects TRBV29-1 to TRBJ2-2; D call uncertain. The V gene's germline CDR1 is SQVTM and CDR2 ANQGSEA. Trimming took off 6 bases at V and 7 bases at J, with 6 bases between the two ends. The CDR3 is 10 amino acids. Written as DNA, the CDR3 is TGCAGCGTGGCGGACGGGGAGCTGTTTTTT. This gives the protein CSVADGELFF.

This clone has a handful of counts. The CDR3 DNA follows: TGTGCCAGCAGCGACAGGGGGCCTGGAAACACCATATATTTT. Its protein product is CASSDRGPGNTIYF. The chain uses TRBV27 and TRBJ1-3; the match to TRBD1 covers 10 bases. The germline CDR1 and CDR2 sequences are MNHEY and SMNVEV (reference sequence). V shed 6 bases, J shed 2 bases, and the junction held 1 base outside the gene matches. The CDR3 runs to 14 residues.

This clone was observed a handful of times. The gene calls are TRBV6-6 and TRBJ2-2; 7 positions agree with TRBD2. V lost 0 bases and J lost 4; bases outside the gene matches: 5. The CDR3 spans 16 residues. CDR1 and CDR2 from the germline V gene are MNHNY and SVGAGI (reference sequence). The chain's CDR3 is CASSYSGSGGTGELFF. Written as DNA, the CDR3 is TGTGCCAGCAGTTACTCAGGGTCGGGAGGCACCGGGGAGCTGTTTTTT.

This clone has only a few counts. CDR3 loop: CASSLWMGGSYNEQFF. In DNA, the CDR3 is TGTGCCAGCAGCTTATGGATGGGAGGCTCCTACAATGAGCAGTTCTTC. This chain links TRBV7-9 with TRBJ2-1, with D perhaps matching TRBD2 (6 bases). Germline CDR1 SEHNR, CDR2 FQNEAQ (reference sequence). The CDR3 contains 16 residues. V lost 2 bases and J lost 0, with 11 bases in between.

This chain connects TRBV6-5 to TRBJ2-2; D possibly corresponds to TRBD2 (5 bases). Germline CDR1 and CDR2: MNHEY and SVGAGI. Trimming left V 4 bases short and J 0 bases short, with 12 bases between. The CDR3 is made up of 16 amino acids. The DNA for the CDR3 is TGTGCCAGCAGTTCGGGGTTGGAAACGAACACCGGGGAGCTGTTTTTT. The encoded protein is CASSSGLETNTGELFF.

The rearrangement uses TRBV4-1 and TRBJ2-1; 11 bases are shared with TRBD1. The CDR3 length is 15 residues. In germline, CDR1 is MGHRA, CDR2 YSYEKL. The trim removed 6 bases at V and 8 bases at J, leaving 9 bases unmatched. The CDR3, as DNA: TGCGCCAGCAGACAGGGACAGGGGGTCCTGGATGAGCAGTTCTTC. Protein sequence: CASRQGQGVLDEQFF.

The J gene is TRBJ1-2, the V gene TRBV27; no clear D. The CDR3 consists of 12 residues. Germline values: CDR1 MNHEY, CDR2 SMNVEV (reference sequence). V gave up 6 bases and J gave up 4 bases, with 9 bases separating them. CDR3 DNA sequence: TGTGCCAGCAGCCGGGGATCCTATGGCTACACCTTC. Protein product: CASSRGSYGYTF.

The V call is TRBV30, the J call TRBJ1-1; the D is unclear. Deletions cut 3 bases from V and 8 bases from J, with 10 bases between. There are 11 residues in the CDR3. The germline gives CDR1 GTSNPN, CDR2 SVGIG (reference sequence). DNA for the CDR3: TGTGCCTGGAGCGGGTCCTCGGAAGCTTTCTTT. Translating gives CAWSGSSEAFF.

The chain couples TRBV10-3 to TRBJ2-1; D gene ambiguous. Germline values: CDR1 ENHRY, CDR2 SYGVKD. Between the trimmed V and J ends, which lost 0 bases and 9 bases, there was a span of 15 bases. The CDR3 runs 15 residues. CDR3 nucleotide sequence: TGTGCCATCAGTGAGTCTCACAGCCCGGTGGCTGAGCAGTTCTTC. Its protein is CAISESHSPVAEQFF.

The chain employs TRBV5-1 and TRBJ1-1; D is unresolved. The CDR3 runs to 13 residues. Germline lookup yields CDR1 SGHRS and CDR2 YFSETQ. V gave up 4 bases and J gave up 0 bases, with 7 bases separating them. Here the CDR3 reads CASSPRLNTEAFF. CDR3 DNA: TGCGCCAGCAGCCCAAGATTGAACACTGAAGCTTTCTTT.

This clone has more than one count but fewer than ten. The chain couples TRBV9 to TRBJ2-7; D unclear. Between the trimmed V and J ends, which lost 4 bases and 3 bases, there was a span of 14 bases. The CDR3 extends over 14 amino acids. Germline V gene lookup returns CDR1 SGDLS and CDR2 YYNGEE. For the CDR3, the DNA is TGTGCCAGCAGCCCGGCCGGAAGGATCTACGAGCAGTACTTC. It encodes CASSPAGRIYEQYF.

This clone was seen once. The chain uses TRBV30 and TRBJ2-5; D is unresolved. Looked up from germline, CDR1 is GTSNPN and CDR2 is SVGIG (reference sequence). There are 11 residues in the CDR3. The germline V and J ends were trimmed by 2 bases and 4 bases, with 5 bases remaining between them. The CDR3 loop reads CAWSFSETQYF. The CDR3 region has the DNA TGTGCCTGGAGTTTTTCAGAGACCCAGTACTTC.

At least ten counts were recorded for this clone. CDR3 sequence (DNA): TGTGCCAGCAGCTTAGGATATGGAGTGGAGACCCAGTACTTC. Translating it yields CASSLGYGVETQYF. The rearrangement uses TRBV7-8 and TRBJ2-5; no firm D call. V lost 1 base, J lost 5 bases, and 11 bases lay in between. From germline, CDR1 is SGHVS and CDR2 FQNEAQ. The CDR3 has 14 residues.

CDR3 amino acids: CAWSVTGKETQYF. The CDR3 region has the DNA TGTGCCTGGAGTGTAACGGGAAAAGAGACCCAGTACTTC. The J gene is TRBJ2-5, the V gene TRBV30, with a weak D call TRBD2 (5 bases). Germline lookup yields CDR1 GTSNPN and CDR2 SVGIG (reference sequence). Trimming left V 0 bases short and J 3 bases short, with 8 bases between. There are 13 residues in the CDR3. The full variable domain, rest sourced from reference TRBV30 and TRBJ2-5, is SQTIHQWPATLVQPVGSPLSLECTVEGTSNPNLYWYRQAAGRGLQLLFYSVGIGQISSEVPQNLSASRPQDRQFILSSKKLLLSDSGFYLCAWSVTGKETQYFGPGTRLLVL.

The V and J genes are TRBV5-4 and TRBJ2-2; no clear D gene. The germline CDR1 and CDR2 sequences are SGHNT and YYREEE (reference sequence). V dropped 1 base and J dropped 2 bases, with 0 bases sitting between them. This CDR3 spans 12 amino acids. The CDR3 protein is CASSLNTGELFF. In nucleotides, the CDR3 is TGTGCCAGCAGCTTGAACACCGGGGAGCTGTTTTTT.

The chain recombines TRBV6-5 with TRBJ2-1; D gene ambiguous. This CDR3 has 12 amino acids. The V end lost 5 bases, the J end lost 10 bases, and 12 bases lay between the germline ends. Germline lookup yields CDR1 MNHEY and CDR2 SVGAGI. The DNA for the CDR3 is TGTGCCAGCAGTCAAATACCCGGGGAGCAGTTCTTC. Its translation is CASSQIPGEQFF.

This clone came up a few times. The rearrangement uses TRBV7-9 and TRBJ1-2; D is unresolved. CDR3 length: 13 amino acids. V was trimmed by 3 bases and J by 2 bases, leaving 7 bases between them. The V gene's germline CDR1 is SEHNR and CDR2 FQNEAQ (reference sequence). CDR3 in amino acids: CASSLDGNYGYTF. The CDR3 bases are TGTGCCAGCAGCTTGGACGGGAACTATGGCTACACCTTC.

This clone was found a few times. The gene calls are TRBV5-1 and TRBJ2-7, with D maybe TRBD1 (6 bases). Between the trimmed V and J ends, which lost 1 base and 4 bases, there was a span of 9 bases. The CDR3 spans 13 residues. Germline CDR1 is SGHRS and CDR2 is YFSETQ. The CDR3 bases are TGCGCCAGCAGCTTGAACAGGGTTTACGAGCAGTACTTC. Its translation is CASSLNRVYEQYF.

This clone has a handful of counts. The rearrangement joins TRBV27 to TRBJ1-6; the D gene is possibly TRBD1 (5 bases). Trimming left V 4 bases short and J 7 bases short, with 17 bases between. CDR3 length: 16 amino acids. From germline, CDR1 is MNHEY and CDR2 SMNVEV (reference sequence). The CDR3 coding sequence is TGTGCCAGCAGTTACGACGCCGGGACGGAGAATTCACCCCTCCACTTT. It encodes CASSYDAGTENSPLHF.

This clone has a handful of counts. This chain connects TRBV10-3 to TRBJ2-7; D may be TRBD1 (5 bases). The CDR3 contains 15 residues. In germline, CDR1 is ENHRY, CDR2 SYGVKD. V gave up 10 bases and J gave up 3 bases, with 22 bases separating them. CDR3 residues: CASSPSETADYEQYF. The CDR3 DNA reads TGTGCCAGCAGCCCCTCAGAGACAGCCGACTACGAGCAGTACTTC.

This clone came up a few times. The chain is built from TRBV7-9 and TRBJ1-6; D possibly corresponds to TRBD1 (6 bases). V lost 2 bases to trimming and J lost 7 bases, with 12 bases between them. Per germline, CDR1 SEHNR and CDR2 FQNEAQ (reference sequence). The CDR3 extends over 15 amino acids. CDR3 sequence: CASSLSRTANSPLHF. The CDR3 coding sequence is TGTGCCAGCAGCTTATCCCGGACAGCGAATTCACCCCTCCACTTT.